This T cell receptor (beta chain) comes out of a study of B cell selection in AIRE deficiency. The authors' processing: Pooled conventional T cells gave 100,000 to 120,000 patient and about 150,000 donor TCRbeta sequences. TCRdb keeps only in-frame clones here, not all; method: immunoSEQ multiplex PCR. V, J and clone size derive from that table, while D and trimming were established from the DNA sequence. The sample records about 21,000 clones, roughly 97% being singletons. Sorting defined conventional CD4 T cells as CD4+CD127+. Study results and limitations: Patient Tconv and Treg cells showed healthy-like TCRBV usage, CDR3 length, diversity. Of approximately 4,000 shared Treg TCRbeta sequences, around 30% were healthy-only, approximately 9.9% patient-only. Around a third of healthy-donor shared Treg TCRbeta sequences appeared in patient Tconv cells.

Trimming cost V 10 bases and J 7 bases, with 13 bases left between them. Germline CDR1 is SNHLY and CDR2 is FYNNEI. This CDR3 has 11 amino acids. Comment on this clone: The target antigen is unknown.

The receptor was isolated from a human donor with AIRE deficiency. The sequencing sample was made of conventional CD4+ T cells sorted from PBMCs. The rearrangement links TRBV2 to TRBJ2-5; D unclear. In DNA form, the CDR3 reads TGTGCCATCCGGCCCAAGGGGACCCAGTACTTC. Its protein is CAIRPKGTQYF.